This TCR beta chain is drawn from a study of OX40 agonist ivuxolimab in advanced cancers. Turning to the study itself: Patients were treated with ivuxolimab, an agonistic anti-OX40 (CD134) antibody. People who had prior anti-PD-1, anti-PD-L1 or anti-CTLA-4 therapy could take part, and around 39% had some.

The protocol was immunoSEQ multiplex PCR, while the TCRdb copy is restricted to in-frame clones and leaves out a portion. The sample includes under 45,000 clones, more than 80% of them seen just once. The CDR3 sequence is 14 residues long. V was clipped by 4 bases and J by 1 base, with 10 bases between them. CDR1 and CDR2 (germline): SNHLY, FYNNEI. V and J are TRBV2 and TRBJ2-5, with a tentative D call TRBD1 (6 bases). The sample here was CD4+ or CD8+ T cells sorted from blood, taken in a trial of the OX40 agonist ivuxolimab. This sequence originates from an adult with an advanced solid tumor such as melanoma, head and neck, liver or kidney cancer. The CDR3 loop reads CASSVDRTQETQYF. The CDR3 bases are TGTGCCAGCAGTGTCGACAGGACCCAAGAGACCCAGTACTTC.